This is a list of T cell receptor beta chains from one sample in a study of Ad26.COV2.S vaccination and SARS-CoV-2 variants. Libraries were prepared by immunoSEQ multiplex PCR; TCRdb keeps only in-frame clonotypes and omits some of them. The sample lists around 270,000 clones; approximately 90% were seen once. Specimen: peripheral blood, collected in a trial of Ad26.COV2.S vaccine versus placebo. The receptors originated from a person aged 18 to 59 who received the Ad26.COV2.S COVID-19 vaccine or a placebo. Both conserved end residues are part of each CDR3. The D gene is left open where the match is weak. Clone size appears in some rows only: once, few, many, or a class for an expanded clone.

D: TRBD2
J: TRBJ2-7
V: TRBV2
size: few
CDR3: CASRGRGLAGGTNYEQYF
DNA: TGTGCCAGCAGGGGACGCGGACTAGCGGGGGGAACCAACTACGAGCAGTACTTC

D: .
J: TRBJ1-2
V: TRBV7-9
size: few
CDR3: CASSSPGHLNYGYTF
DNA: TGTGCCAGCAGCTCCCCGGGACATCTAAACTATGGCTACACCTTC

D: TRBD2
J: TRBJ2-1
V: TRBV2
size: .
CDR3: CASSLAGNEQFF
DNA: TGTGCCAGCAGTCTAGCGGGCAATGAGCAGTTCTTC

D: .
J: TRBJ2-3
V: TRBV6-2/TRBV6-3
size: .
CDR3: CASSYAGTDTQYF
DNA: TGTGCCAGCAGTTACGCTGGCACAGATACGCAGTATTTT

D: .
J: TRBJ2-3
V: TRBV7-9
size: .
CDR3: CASSLVRGRTDTQYF
DNA: TGTGCCAGCAGCTTAGTCCGGGGCCGTACAGATACGCAGTATTTT

D: .
J: TRBJ2-7
V: TRBV4-1
size: few
CDR3: CASSEGGLYEQYF
DNA: TGCGCCAGCAGCGAGGGGGGCCTCTACGAGCAGTACTTC

D: .
J: TRBJ1-1
V: TRBV12-3/TRBV12-4
size: few
CDR3: CASSLTGTEAFF
DNA: TGTGCCAGCAGTTTGACGGGCACTGAAGCTTTCTTT

D: .
J: TRBJ1-5
V: TRBV19
size: .
CDR3: CASSPYGQPQHF
DNA: TGTGCCAGTAGCCCTTACGGTCAGCCCCAGCATTTT

D: .
J: TRBJ1-2
V: TRBV11-3
size: .
CDR3: CASSLDRMGNYGYTF
DNA: TGTGCCAGCAGCTTAGATAGAATGGGTAACTATGGCTACACCTTC

D: .
J: TRBJ2-2
V: TRBV21-1
size: .
CDR3: CASSKLLAGGTGELFF
DNA: TGTGCCAGCAGCAAACTACTAGCGGGAGGCACCGGGGAGCTGTTTTTT

D: .
J: TRBJ1-2
V: TRBV5-1
size: .
CDR3: CASSLGSGGPHGYTF
DNA: TGCGCCAGCAGCTTAGGTTCGGGTGGGCCACATGGCTACACCTTC

D: .
J: TRBJ2-3
V: TRBV6-5
size: .
CDR3: CASNLGDTQYF
DNA: TGTGCCAGCAACCTAGGAGATACGCAGTATTTT

D: TRBD1
J: TRBJ1-4
V: TRBV19
size: .
CDR3: CASSMRGTGNEKLFF
DNA: TGTGCCAGTAGTATGAGGGGGACAGGGAATGAAAAACTGTTTTTT

D: TRBD1
J: TRBJ2-2
V: TRBV18
size: .
CDR3: CASSPWDRLTTGELFF
DNA: TGTGCCAGCTCACCATGGGACAGGTTGACCACCGGGGAGCTGTTTTTT

D: .
J: TRBJ1-1
V: TRBV7-2
size: once
CDR3: CASSLFDTDTEAFF
DNA: TGTGCCAGCAGCTTATTCGACACGGACACTGAAGCTTTCTTT

D: TRBD1
J: TRBJ1-2
V: TRBV6-6
size: .
CDR3: CASSYLDRGAGGYTF
DNA: TGTGCCAGCAGTTACCTGGACAGGGGCGCCGGCGGCTACACCTTC

D: TRBD2
J: TRBJ2-5
V: TRBV7-2
size: once
CDR3: CASSPRLAGGPLGETQYF
DNA: TGTGCCAGCAGCCCTCGACTAGCGGGGGGGCCACTGGGTGAGACCCAGTACTTC

D: TRBD2
J: TRBJ2-2
V: TRBV24-1
size: .
CDR3: CATSDSLAGGSTGELFF
DNA: TGTGCCACCAGTGATTCGCTAGCGGGAGGGTCGACCGGGGAGCTGTTTTTT

D: TRBD2
J: TRBJ2-1
V: TRBV11-2
size: .
CDR3: CASSLGLAGENEQFF
DNA: TGTGCCAGCAGCTTAGGGCTAGCGGGGGAAAATGAGCAGTTCTTC

D: TRBD1
J: TRBJ2-7
V: TRBV9
size: .
CDR3: CASSEGTGSIHEQYF
DNA: TGTGCCAGCAGCGAGGGGACAGGGTCTATCCACGAGCAGTACTTC

D: TRBD2
J: TRBJ2-7
V: TRBV11-2
size: .
CDR3: CASRISGGLFSYEQYF
DNA: TGTGCCAGCAGGATTAGCGGGGGCCTCTTCTCCTACGAGCAGTACTTC

D: .
J: TRBJ1-2
V: TRBV2
size: .
CDR3: CASSGHGQSPNYGYTF
DNA: TGTGCCAGCAGTGGCCATGGACAGAGTCCAAACTATGGCTACACCTTC

D: .
J: TRBJ2-3
V: TRBV3-1/TRBV3-2
size: once
CDR3: CASSHEECTDTQYF
DNA: TGTGCCAGCAGCCACGAGGAATGCACAGATACGCAGTATTTT

D: TRBD1
J: TRBJ1-2
V: TRBV3-1/TRBV3-2
size: once
CDR3: CASSQGTGASYGYTF
DNA: TGTGCCAGCAGCCAAGGGACAGGGGCCTCCTATGGCTACACCTTC

D: .
J: TRBJ2-3
V: TRBV24-1
size: .
CDR3: CATSELTSIAQYF
DNA: TGTGCCACCAGTGAGTTGACGAGTATTGCGCAGTATTTT

D: TRBD1
J: TRBJ2-3
V: TRBV5-6
size: .
CDR3: CASSTGALYSGTDTQYF
DNA: TGTGCCAGCAGCACAGGGGCACTTTACTCTGGCACAGATACGCAGTATTTT

D: .
J: TRBJ1-1
V: TRBV9
size: .
CDR3: CASSGSRGGRTEAFF
DNA: TGTGCCAGCAGCGGGTCCAGAGGGGGTAGAACTGAAGCTTTCTTT

D: .
J: TRBJ2-2
V: TRBV30
size: few
CDR3: CAWRVGGTNTGELFF
DNA: TGTGCCTGGAGAGTCGGCGGGACGAACACCGGGGAGCTGTTTTTT

D: TRBD1
J: TRBJ2-2
V: TRBV3-1/TRBV3-2
size: .
CDR3: CASSQPTGGIGELFF
DNA: TGTGCCAGCAGCCAGCCCACAGGGGGCATAGGGGAGCTGTTTTTT

D: .
J: TRBJ2-3
V: TRBV6-5
size: .
CDR3: CASSYSLVASTDTQYF
DNA: TGTGCCAGCAGTTACTCGCTAGTCGCGAGCACAGATACGCAGTATTTT

D: .
J: TRBJ2-3
V: TRBV5-4
size: few
CDR3: CASSFWTGADTQYF
DNA: TGTGCCAGCAGCTTCTGGACCGGGGCAGATACGCAGTATTTT

D: .
J: TRBJ2-1
V: TRBV5-4
size: .
CDR3: CASSYSREQFF
DNA: TGTGCCAGCAGCTATTCCAGGGAGCAGTTCTTC

D: .
J: TRBJ1-1
V: TRBV6-5
size: .
CDR3: CALDGGWGTEAFF
DNA: TGTGCCCTCGACGGGGGGTGGGGCACTGAAGCTTTCTTT

D: TRBD1
J: TRBJ2-7
V: TRBV2
size: .
CDR3: CASKGTGAQSSYEQYF
DNA: TGTGCCAGCAAGGGTACAGGGGCGCAGAGCTCCTACGAGCAGTACTTC

D: TRBD1
J: TRBJ2-1
V: TRBV7-9
size: .
CDR3: CASSSPRDSPQSNEQFF
DNA: TGTGCCAGCAGCTCCCCGAGGGACAGCCCTCAGAGCAATGAGCAGTTCTTC

D: .
J: TRBJ1-5
V: TRBV3-1/TRBV3-2
size: .
CDR3: CASSQGYSNQPQHF
DNA: TGTGCCAGCAGCCAAGGTTATAGCAATCAGCCCCAGCATTTT

D: .
J: TRBJ1-5
V: TRBV19
size: once
CDR3: CASSVGGNQPQHF
DNA: TGTGCCAGTAGTGTCGGGGGCAATCAGCCCCAGCATTTT

D: .
J: TRBJ2-2
V: TRBV7-2
size: .
CDR3: CASSFRGSGELFF
DNA: TGTGCCAGCAGCTTCCGGGGGTCCGGGGAGCTGTTTTTT

D: .
J: TRBJ1-1
V: TRBV6-2/TRBV6-3
size: few
CDR3: CASSYKGADTEAFF
DNA: TGTGCCAGCAGTTATAAAGGGGCGGACACTGAAGCTTTCTTT

D: .
J: TRBJ2-3
V: TRBV7-9
size: .
CDR3: CASSEVDTQYF
DNA: TGTGCCAGCAGCGAGGTTGATACGCAGTATTTT

D: .
J: TRBJ1-2
V: TRBV20-1
size: .
CDR3: CSARQVDGYTF
DNA: TGCAGTGCTAGGCAGGTTGATGGCTACACCTTC